The present T cell receptor (beta chain) was sequenced within a study of shared clonotypes between healthy human individuals. Study-level information: CD4 naive cells filled three plates per donor, CD4 memory three, CD8 naive two and CD8 memory one.

Libraries were prepared by immunoSEQ multiplex PCR; TCRdb keeps only in-frame clonotypes and omits some of them. Of around 940,000 clones in the sample, about three quarters were seen once. Unmatched junction bases numbered 5, after V lost 5 bases and J lost 8 bases. Germline V gene sequence: CDR1 GTSNPN, CDR2 SVGIG (reference sequence). The CDR3 extends over 13 amino acids. About this clone: Its target is not known.

Overall study results and limits: Larger estimated richness was generally recorded for naive subsets relative to memory subsets. Shared across a few donors were about 4.6% of the naive CD4 clonotypes.

Sample: memory CD4+ T cells sorted from blood. Subset denoted: CD45RA-negative fraction. The source of this sequence is a man between 18 and 35 years old in good health. The V gene is TRBV30, the J gene TRBJ2-4, with 11 bases matching TRBD2. Written as DNA, the CDR3 is TGTGCCTGGTCTACTAGCGGGAGATACATTCAGTACTTC. Its protein product is CAWSTSGRYIQYF.